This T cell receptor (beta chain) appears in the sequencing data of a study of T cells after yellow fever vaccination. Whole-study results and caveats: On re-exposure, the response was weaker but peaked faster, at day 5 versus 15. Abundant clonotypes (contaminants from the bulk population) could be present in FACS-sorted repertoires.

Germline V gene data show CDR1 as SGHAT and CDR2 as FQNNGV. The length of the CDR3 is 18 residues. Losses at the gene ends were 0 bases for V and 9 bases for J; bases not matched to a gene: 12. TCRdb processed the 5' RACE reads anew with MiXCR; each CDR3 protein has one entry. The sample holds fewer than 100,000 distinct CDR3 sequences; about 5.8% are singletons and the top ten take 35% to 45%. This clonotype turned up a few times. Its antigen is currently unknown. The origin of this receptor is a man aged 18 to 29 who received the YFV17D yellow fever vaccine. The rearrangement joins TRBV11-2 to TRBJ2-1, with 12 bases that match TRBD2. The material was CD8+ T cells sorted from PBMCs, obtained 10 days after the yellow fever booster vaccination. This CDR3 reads CASSLESSGGAGISEQFF. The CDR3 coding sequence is TGTGCCAGCAGCTTAGAATCTAGCGGGGGGGCCGGGATTAGTGAGCAGTTCTTC.